These 15 T cell receptor beta chains were sequenced from one sample in a study of blood T cell repertoires in COVID-19. Libraries were prepared by immunoSEQ multiplex PCR; TCRdb keeps only in-frame clonotypes and omits some of them. The sample includes approximately 180,000 clones, approximately 80% of them seen just once. The specimen was peripheral blood. Every receptor here comes from a woman in her thirties or forties with COVID-19, enrolled during active disease.

The rearrangement links TRBV19 to TRBJ2-4; 7 bases are a match to TRBD1. The CDR3 has 20 amino acids. Germline assignment: CDR1 LNHDA and CDR2 SQIVND (reference sequence). With 3 bases clipped from V and 0 bases from J, the junction kept 17 bases outside the gene matches. The CDR3: CASSIQGTEGTALAKNIQYF. The CDR3 region has the DNA TGTGCCAGTAGTATTCAGGGAACGGAAGGGACAGCTCTAGCCAAAAACATTCAGTACTTC.

This chain links TRBV18 with TRBJ1-5; tentative D call: TRBD1 (6 bases). CDR1 and CDR2 from the germline V gene are KGHSH and LQKENI. Trimming removed 2 bases from V and 0 bases from J, with 11 bases in between. This CDR3 has 16 amino acids. In DNA form, the CDR3 reads TGTGCCAGCTCACCAGGGACAATTTATAGCAATCAGCCCCAGCATTTT. The encoded protein is CASSPGTIYSNQPQHF.

This chain joins TRBV2 and TRBJ1-1, with no clear D. With 8 bases removed from V and 5 bases from J, the gap between germline ends came to 15 bases. Germline V gene lookup returns CDR1 SNHLY and CDR2 FYNNEI. The CDR3 is made up of 13 amino acids. This chain's CDR3 is CASQTGRPTEAFF. The CDR3 DNA is TGTGCCAGCCAAACGGGGAGGCCGACTGAAGCTTTCTTT.

The V gene is TRBV19, the J gene TRBJ1-1; D is unclear. The CDR3 is 14 residues long. Trimming stripped 2 bases from V and 0 bases from J, with 7 bases between. The germline V gene has CDR1 LNHDA and CDR2 SQIVND (reference sequence). The CDR3 loop reads CASSIRQLNTEAFF. The CDR3, as DNA: TGTGCCAGTAGTATACGACAATTGAACACTGAAGCTTTCTTT.

The chain joins TRBV4-2 to TRBJ2-3; 9 nucleotides align to TRBD2. The V gene end was trimmed by 8 bases and the J gene end by 1 base; junction bases not matched to a gene: 10. Germline CDR1 is LGHNA and CDR2 is YNFKEQ. The CDR3 totals 16 residues. CDR3 sequence (DNA): TGTGCCAGCTGTAAGGGGACTAGCTCAGGCACAGATACGCAGTATTTT. Protein: CASCKGTSSGTDTQYF.

This clone has a handful of counts. This sample also contains other DNA sequences that code for the same CDR3. The rearrangement joins TRBV5-1 to TRBJ2-7; 9 bases are a match to TRBD1. This CDR3 is 14 amino acids long. Germline CDR1 SGHRS, CDR2 YFSETQ. The junction had 4 bases not matched to a gene; V was cut back by 2 bases and J by 4 bases. The CDR3 nucleotides read TGCGCCAGCAGCTTTGGGACAGGGACATACGAGCAGTACTTC. Translating it yields CASSFGTGTYEQYF. Drawing the rest from reference TRBV5-1 and TRBJ2-7, the complete variable domain is KAGVTQTPRYLIKTRGQQVTLSCSPISGHRSVSWYQQTPGQGLQFLFEYFSETQRNKGNFPGRFSGRQFSNSRSEMNVSTLELGDSALYLCASSFGTGTYEQYFGPGTRLTVT.

The J gene is TRBJ2-7, the V gene TRBV2; D is perhaps TRBD1 (6 bases). Germline CDR1 is SNHLY and CDR2 is FYNNEI. The V and J ends lost 6 bases and 3 bases respectively, with 12 bases between them. CDR3 length: 13 amino acids. CDR3 loop: CASRPNRDYEQYF. The CDR3 nucleotides read TGTGCCAGCAGACCCAACAGGGACTACGAGCAGTACTTC.

This clone was picked up one time. The chain uses TRBV6-6 and TRBJ1-4; 8 bases are a match to TRBD1. The CDR3 is 15 residues long. CDR1 MNHNY and CDR2 SVGAGI come from the germline V gene (reference sequence). With 2 bases clipped from V and 8 bases from J, the junction kept 7 bases outside the gene matches. This CDR3 reads CASSYKGTGGEKLFF. CDR3 nucleotides: TGTGCCAGCAGTTACAAAGGGACAGGCGGAGAAAAACTGTTTTTT.

This rearrangement joins TRBV7-9 to TRBJ2-1; the match to TRBD2 covers 8 bases. V gave up 5 bases and J gave up 8 bases; unmatched junction bases: 11. This CDR3 contains 15 residues. Germline V gene sequence: CDR1 SEHNR, CDR2 FQNEAQ (reference sequence). This chain's CDR3 is CASSPGAGVIDEQFF. In nucleotides, the CDR3 is TGTGCCAGCAGCCCCGGAGCGGGAGTAATCGATGAGCAGTTCTTC. Looking up the rest from reference TRBV7-9 and TRBJ2-1 gives the full variable domain: DTGVSQNPRHKITKRGQNVTFRCDPISEHNRLYWYRQTLGQGPEFLTYFQNEAQLEKSRLLSDRFSAERPKGSFSTLEIQRTEQGDSAMYLCASSPGAGVIDEQFFGPGTRLTVL.

The rearrangement links TRBV19 to TRBJ1-5, with D tentatively TRBD1 (5 bases). Germline V gives CDR1 LNHDA, CDR2 SQIVND (reference sequence). Trimming removed 7 bases at V and 7 bases at J, with 11 bases between. CDR3 length equals 12 residues. The CDR3 nucleotides read TGTGCCAGTACTCAGGGAAGACAGCCCCAGCATTTT. It specifies CASTQGRQPQHF.

The chain couples TRBV6-5 to TRBJ2-7, with TRBD2 matching 11 bases. V lost 7 bases and J lost 4; bases outside the gene matches: 6. Germline CDR1 and CDR2: MNHEY and SVGAGI. This CDR3 is built from 14 residues. DNA for the CDR3: TGTGCCAGCAATCTAGCGGGGGGATCATACGAGCAGTACTTC. Amino acids: CASNLAGGSYEQYF.

The rearrangement uses TRBV19 and TRBJ1-1; weak D call: TRBD1 (6 bases). Germline lookup yields CDR1 LNHDA and CDR2 SQIVND (reference sequence). The CDR3 contains 12 residues. The V end was cut by 5 bases, the J end by 5 bases, with 9 bases between. The CDR3 reads CASSAGETEAFF. Written as DNA, the CDR3 is TGTGCCAGTAGTGCAGGGGAGACTGAAGCTTTCTTT. Based on the CDR3 plus reference TRBV19 and TRBJ1-1, the full variable domain is DGGITQSPKYLFRKEGQNVTLSCEQNLNHDAMYWYRQDPGQGLRLIYYSQIVNDFQKGDIAEGYSVSREKKESFPLTVTSAQKNPTAFYLCASSAGETEAFFGQGTRLTVV.

The V call is TRBV6-5, the J call TRBJ1-2; 9 nucleotides agree with TRBD1. Germline CDR1 MNHEY, CDR2 SVGAGI. The CDR3 is made up of 16 amino acids. The V and J ends lost 2 bases and 9 bases, in that order; junction bases with no gene match: 13. Here the CDR3 reads CASSYGAKGQGQSYTF. The DNA for the CDR3 is TGTGCCAGCAGTTACGGCGCAAAGGGACAGGGTCAAAGCTACACCTTC.

The rearrangement joins TRBV9 to TRBJ2-5, with 10 bases lining up with TRBD2. V dropped 1 base and J dropped 1; count of bases not matched to a gene: 10. The CDR3 is 18 residues long. Germline assignment: CDR1 SGDLS and CDR2 YYNGEE. The DNA of the CDR3 is TGTGCCAGCAGCGTACCTCTAGCGGGAGTAGGGCTCCAAGAGACCCAGTACTTC. It yields the protein CASSVPLAGVGLQETQYF.

This sequence joins TRBV28 and TRBJ1-2; 11 bases fit TRBD1. V lost 4 bases to trimming and J lost 4 bases; unmatched junction nucleotides: 5. CDR3 size: 15 residues. The germline CDR1 and CDR2 sequences are MDHEN and SYDVKM. The CDR3 DNA sequence: TGTGCCAGCAGTTCTGGACAGGGGGCGGTCTATGGCTACACCTTC. Its translation: CASSSGQGAVYGYTF.